This TCR beta chain was profiled in a study of T cell responses to AZD1222 COVID-19 vaccine. General study points: CD4 TCRs linked to vaccination spanned spike, dominating at 160-218 and 743-854. Variant regions that are unmutated are reportedly the target of nearly half of spike-specific TCRs. Clonal diversity was possibly underestimated, and the donors were mostly white British, with more females. Just 5 to 7 people given AZD1222 tested seropositive at baseline.

The protocol was immunoSEQ multiplex PCR, while the TCRdb copy is restricted to in-frame clones and leaves out a portion. Here the sample spans some 170,000 clones, 90% to 95% being singletons. The V end lost 3 bases, the J end lost 1 base, and 12 bases lay between the germline ends. Germline CDR1 SEHNR, CDR2 FQNEAQ (reference sequence). The CDR3 loop spans 15 amino acids. In regard to this clone: The target antigen is unknown.

The sample in question was peripheral blood, obtained 28 days after the second dose of the MenACWY control vaccine. The chain combines TRBV7-9 with TRBJ1-2; the D gene is possibly TRBD1 (5 bases). This receptor was taken from an adult who received the MenACWY meningococcal vaccine as a control. The CDR3 bases are TGTGCCAGCAGCTTTTCAGGGAGCGGTAACTATGGCTACACCTTC. It codes for CASSFSGSGNYGYTF.